Listed below are T cell receptor beta chains from one sample, sequenced in a study of CD8+CD57+ T cells in acquired aplastic anemia. TCRdb fed the reads into MiXCR, producing one record per CDR3 protein. The sample includes some 140,000 distinct CDR3 sequences, 40% to 65% seen only once; the top ten take roughly 12%. The sample was sorted CD4+, CD8+, or CD8+CD57+ T cells (not recorded which) from PBMCs. All receptors derive from a human donor with aplastic anemia. The conserved cysteine and the conserved F or W are not part of the CDR3 here. The D gene is left open where the match is weak. Only part of the rows carry a size: once, few, many, or a class if the clone is expanded.

-	TRBV20-1	TRBJ2-7	-	SASGAGTNDEQY
many	TRBV4-2	TRBJ1-5	-	ASSQEGDSNQPQH
many	TRBV10-3	TRBJ2-7	TRBD1	AISDRTGSYEQY
-	TRBV28	TRBJ2-7	-	ASSLRWVYEQY
-	TRBV29-1	TRBJ2-1	TRBD1	SGGTGPYNEQF
-	TRBV5-4	TRBJ2-5	TRBD2	ASSLTSGDQETQY
few	TRBV2	TRBJ1-5	-	ASSSSGTGNQPQH
many	TRBV19	TRBJ2-1	-	ASRQEGLYNEQF
-	TRBV19	TRBJ1-1	-	ASSIGGRGGTEAF
many	TRBV19	TRBJ2-1	TRBD2	ASCPGGDNEQF
-	TRBV12-3/TRBV12-4	TRBJ2-1	TRBD2	ASSRGTSPQF
once	TRBV25-1	TRBJ1-5	TRBD1	ASSELVGQSSQPQH
many	TRBV7-9	TRBJ2-2	TRBD1	ASSSTRGFTGELF
few	TRBV5-1	TRBJ2-5	TRBD2	ASSLISAGEETQY
-	TRBV27	TRBJ2-3	TRBD2	ATLGYLSGVVD
-	TRBV19	TRBJ1-6	-	ATPVGPLH
-	TRBV24-1	TRBJ1-2	-	ASLRDTLYGYT